This T cell receptor beta chain was identified in a study of blood T cell repertoires in COVID-19. Study at large: Donors in the United States, Italy and Spain gave samples during acute or convalescent COVID-19. T cells, B-cell-depleted T cells, or PBMCs supplied cDNA or gDNA.

As originally analysed: Estimation of nucleated cell counts relied on the amplification of reference gene primers. Some clones are missing from TCRdb's copy, which holds only in-frame ones; the method was immunoSEQ multiplex PCR. V and J calls and clone size are as listed in that table; D and trimming were resolved from the DNA. Counted here are about 76,000 clones, around nine tenths occurring once; the ten biggest clones make up 5.8%. The CDR3 is made up of 15 amino acids. Germline lookup yields CDR1 LNHNV and CDR2 YYDKDF (reference sequence). Trimming took off 5 bases at V and 2 bases at J, with 16 bases between the two ends.

The V and J genes are TRBV15 and TRBJ2-7; perhaps TRBD1 as D (6 bases). Sample: peripheral blood. The sequence came from a man in his fifties or sixties with active COVID-19. The CDR3 loop reads CATSGGAQGPYEQYF. As DNA, the CDR3 is TGTGCCACCAGCGGTGGGGCACAGGGTCCCTACGAGCAGTACTTC.